Following are 17 T cell receptor beta chains from one sample sequenced in a study of T cell repertoires in cytomegalovirus infection. TCRdb reanalysed the reads using MiXCR and keeps one entry per CDR3 protein. The repertoire holds about 740,000 distinct CDR3 sequences, with roughly 35% as singletons. Sequencing was carried out using PBMCs. Every receptor here comes from a human donor in good health (CMV status not recorded). Some clones in this sample may be carry-over from other donors' samples.

This clonotype occurred many times. This chain connects TRBV11-2 to TRBJ2-1, with no clear D. V lost 5 bases and J 2 bases, leaving 10 bases between the germline ends. Germline V gene sequence: CDR1 SGHAT, CDR2 FQNNGV. There are 14 residues in the CDR3. CDR3 amino acids: CASSLSPTYNEQFF. Here the CDR3 DNA reads TGTGCCAGCAGCCTATCCCCGACCTACAATGAGCAGTTCTTC.

This clonotype was detected a few times. The CDR3 nucleotides read TGTGCCAGCAGTCGCGAGAATATCGGGACAGGCTTCTACGAGCAGTACTTC. Translating it yields CASSRENIGTGFYEQYF. The rearrangement uses TRBV6-1 and TRBJ2-7, with TRBD1 matching 8 bases. Germline V gene lookup returns CDR1 MNHNS and CDR2 SASEGT. V was pared by 5 bases and J by 3 bases, with 15 bases of the junction left unmatched. The CDR3 covers 17 residues.

This clonotype was counted between two and nine times. The rearrangement links TRBV6-5 to TRBJ1-6; 9 nucleotides match TRBD1. V shed 5 bases, J shed 6 bases, and the junction held 5 bases outside the gene matches. CDR1 is MNHEY and CDR2 is SVGAGI in the germline V gene. The CDR3 is 15 residues long. The CDR3 is CASSARTGANSPLHF. CDR3 sequence (DNA): TGTGCCAGCAGTGCCCGGACAGGGGCTAATTCACCCCTCCACTTT.

The rearrangement joins TRBV11-2 to TRBJ2-3; TRBD1 matches at 7 bases. Germline loops: CDR1 SGHAT, CDR2 FQNNGV. The V and J ends lost 1 base and 6 bases, in that order; junction bases with no gene match: 22. This CDR3 region has 20 residues. CDR3 bases: TGTGCCAGCAGCTTAGGGCCTGTAAAGGCACAGGGGAAATCTTCTGATACGCAGTATTTT. Its protein is CASSLGPVKAQGKSSDTQYF.

Regarding this clonotype: It may be a read error: a sequence one base away is much more abundant. The V and J genes are TRBV11-2 and TRBJ2-6; 8 bases fit TRBD1. Germline lookup yields CDR1 SGHAT and CDR2 FQNNGV. The CDR3 has 19 amino acids. CDR3 in amino acids: CASSLAGRARGRGTNVLTF. In nucleotides, the CDR3 is TGTGCCAGCAGCTTAGCTGGGCGGGCCAGGGGGCGTGGGACCAACGTCCTGACTTTC.

The J gene is TRBJ1-6, the V gene TRBV28; the match to TRBD1 covers 7 bases. V gave up 6 bases and J gave up 5 bases; unmatched junction bases: 13. This CDR3 comprises 17 residues. Germline V gives CDR1 MDHEN, CDR2 SYDVKM. The CDR3 reads CASSTTDRDRDNSPLHF. The CDR3 region has the DNA TGTGCCAGCAGCACAACCGATCGGGACAGAGATAATTCACCCCTCCACTTT.

Only a few counts were recorded for this clonotype. The chain combines TRBV20-1 with TRBJ1-1; D not resolved. The CDR3 contains 14 residues. The ends were cut back, 3 bases at V and 5 bases at J, with 16 bases in the middle. Per germline, CDR1 DFQATT and CDR2 SNEGSKA (reference sequence). The CDR3 region has the DNA TGCAGTGCTAGCGGACCGAACGCCGGGACTGAAGCTTTCTTT. Protein product: CSASGPNAGTEAFF.

The chain has TRBV11-2 and TRBJ2-2, with 7 bases identical to TRBD1. Germline V lookup: CDR1 SGHAT, CDR2 FQNNGV. Unmatched junction bases numbered 14, after V lost 2 bases and J lost 5 bases. The CDR3 sequence is 18 residues long. The CDR3 DNA reads TGTGCCAGCAGCTTAAATCTTAACGTCAGGGGGAAGACCGGGGAGCTGTTTTTT. This translates into CASSLNLNVRGKTGELFF.

The V call is TRBV27, the J call TRBJ2-7, with D possibly called TRBD1 or TRBD2 (6 bases each). V dropped 7 bases and J dropped 2 bases, with 18 bases sitting between them. The CDR3 consists of 15 residues. In germline, CDR1 is MNHEY, CDR2 SMNVEV (reference sequence). The CDR3 coding sequence is TGTGCCAGCACCCCCTGGGGGCGGGGAACCTACGAGCAGTACTTC. Protein product: CASTPWGRGTYEQYF.

The CDR3 spells CASRLTGGDTGELFF. The CDR3, as DNA: TGTGCCAGCAGATTGACAGGGGGCGACACCGGGGAGCTGTTTTTT. The gene calls are TRBV27 and TRBJ2-2, with 10 bases fitting TRBD1. The junction had 4 bases not matched to a gene; V was cut back by 6 bases and J by 3 bases. Germline values: CDR1 MNHEY, CDR2 SMNVEV (reference sequence). The CDR3 is made up of 15 amino acids.

V usage is TRBV6-1 and J usage is TRBJ2-5; D is ambiguous. The germline V gene encodes CDR1 MNHNS and CDR2 SASEGT. This CDR3 has 11 amino acids. Trimming cost V 6 bases and J 4 bases, with 6 bases left between them. The CDR3 DNA sequence: TGTGCCAGCAGCTCGCCAGAGACCCAGTACTTC. This codes for CASSSPETQYF.

Only one count was recorded for this clonotype. This chain connects TRBV24-1 to TRBJ2-3, with D tentatively TRBD1 (6 bases). CDR3 length: 15 residues. The V and J ends lost 0 bases and 3 bases respectively, with 9 bases between them. Germline V lookup: CDR1 KGHDR, CDR2 SFDVKD. In DNA, the CDR3 is TGTGCCACCAGTGATTTGTGGCAGGGGACAGATACGCAGTATTTT. Translated, it gives CATSDLWQGTDTQYF.

In this sample, this clonotype turned up many times. The CDR3 sequence: CASSLSGGDPYEQYF. The CDR3 region has the DNA TGTGCCAGCAGCTTATCGGGGGGCGATCCCTACGAGCAGTACTTC. The chain is built from TRBV7-6 and TRBJ2-7, with D possibly being TRBD2 (7 bases). The germline V and J ends were trimmed by 2 bases and 2 bases, with 13 bases remaining between them. The germline gives CDR1 SGHVS, CDR2 FNYEAQ. CDR3 length: 15 amino acids.

The rearrangement links TRBV10-2 to TRBJ1-5; TRBD1 matches 10 bases. V shed 7 bases and J 6 bases; nucleotides not matched to a gene: 6. CDR3 length: 14 amino acids. Germline V gives CDR1 WSHSY, CDR2 SAAADI. CDR3 bases: TGCGCCAGCATGGGGGACAGGGGAAGTCAGCCCCAGCATTTT. It yields the protein CASMGDRGSQPQHF.

The V call is TRBV19, the J call TRBJ2-3, with 7 bases that match TRBD2. With 1 base clipped from V and 7 bases from J, the junction kept 14 bases outside the gene matches. Germline lookup yields CDR1 LNHDA and CDR2 SQIVND (reference sequence). The CDR3 runs to 17 residues. The CDR3, as DNA: TGTGCCAGTAGTATAGGATCCGGCGGGAGCGTATGGAATACGCAGTATTTT. Amino acid sequence: CASSIGSGGSVWNTQYF.

The table lists this clonotype with many counts. The genes are TRBV7-3 and TRBJ1-1; no clear D gene. Trimming cost V 0 bases and J 5 bases, with 7 bases left between them. Germline-derived CDR1 and CDR2 are SGHTA and FQGTGA. The CDR3 spans 13 residues. Here the CDR3 DNA reads TGTGCCAGCAGCTTAACTGAAAGGACTGAAGCTTTCTTT. Residues: CASSLTERTEAFF. The variable domain in full, completed from reference TRBV7-3 and TRBJ1-1, reads GAGVSQTPSNKVTEKGKYVELRCDPISGHTALYWYRQSLGQGPEFLIYFQGTGAADDSGLPNDRFFAVRPEGSVSTLKIQRTERGDSAVYLCASSLTERTEAFFGQGTRLTVV.

The chain couples TRBV10-3 to TRBJ2-3; 7 positions agree with TRBD2. CDR1 ENHRY and CDR2 SYGVKD come from the germline V gene. The CDR3 is 16 amino acids. J was trimmed by 2 bases and V by 2 bases; bases with no gene match: 7. CDR3 nucleotides: TGTGCCATCAGTGAGCTCGGGGGGAAGTCCACAGATACGCAGTATTTT. As protein: CAISELGGKSTDTQYF.